The 4 T cell receptor beta chains listed next were all sequenced from one sample in a study of cytomegalovirus exposure and HLA in healthy donors. The PCR used 60 Vbeta and 13 Jbeta primers. TCRdb keeps only in-frame clones here, not all; method: immunoSEQ multiplex PCR. The sample has some 180,000 clones, about 80% seen once. Sequenced input: PBMCs. The source of these receptors is a man aged 40-49 years in good health and CMV-seropositive.

V gene TRBV5-1 combines with J gene TRBJ2-3; TRBD2 matches at 7 bases. The germline V gene has CDR1 SGHRS and CDR2 YFSETQ. This CDR3 is built from 14 residues. Trimming at V came to 5 bases and at J to 3 bases, leaving 6 bases not matched to a gene. Here the CDR3 reads CASRPGTTTDTQYF. The CDR3 DNA sequence: TGCGCCAGCAGACCTGGGACTACGACAGATACGCAGTATTTT.

This clone appeared a single time. The chain has TRBV5-6 and TRBJ1-3; 9 bases agree with TRBD1. Germline V gene sequence: CDR1 SGHDT, CDR2 YYEEEE. The trim removed 2 bases at V and 0 bases at J, leaving 6 bases unmatched. CDR3 length equals 17 residues. The CDR3 sequence: CASSFIGQGHSGNTIYF. The DNA of the CDR3 is TGTGCCAGCAGCTTTATTGGACAGGGGCACTCTGGAAACACCATATATTTT. Combining the CDR3 with reference TRBV5-6 and TRBJ1-3 gives the whole variable domain DAGVTQSPTHLIKTRGQQVTLRCSPKSGHDTVSWYQQALGQGPQFIFQYYEEEERQRGNFPDRFSGHQFPNYSSELNVNALLLGDSALYLCASSFIGQGHSGNTIYFGEGSWLTVV.

This rearrangement joins TRBV5-1 to TRBJ1-2; D may be TRBD1 (6 bases). CDR1 is SGHRS, CDR2 YFSETQ, per germline. There are 16 residues in the CDR3. V was shortened by 4 bases and J by 7 bases, with 23 bases between the two germline ends. CDR3 sequence reads: CASSGILSGTNPGYTF. Written as DNA, the CDR3 is TGCGCCAGCAGCGGGATCCTTTCCGGGACAAATCCTGGCTACACCTTC.

This rearrangement joins TRBV2 to TRBJ2-5; a possible D gene is TRBD1 (6 bases). The CDR3 has 13 amino acids. CDR1 and CDR2 (germline): SNHLY, FYNNEI. V was trimmed by 7 bases and J by 5 bases, leaving 14 bases between them. The CDR3 here is CASNIGQRETQYF. The CDR3 DNA reads as TGTGCCAGCAACATCGGACAGAGGGAGACCCAGTACTTC. Full variable domain (outside the CDR3, taken from reference TRBV2 and TRBJ2-5): EPEVTQTPSHQVTQMGQEVILRCVPISNHLYFYWYRQILGQKVEFLVSFYNNEISEKSEIFDDQFSVERPDGSNFTLKIRSTKLEDSAMYFCASNIGQRETQYFGPGTRLLVL.